One TCR beta chain is described in this entry. Its antigen is not known. 13 Jbeta primers and 60 Vbeta primers were used for the PCR. TCRdb's table, derived via immunoSEQ multiplex PCR, lists solely in-frame clones and lacks some. The sample totals 200,000 to 250,000 clones. This sample was taken from a study of cytomegalovirus exposure and HLA in healthy donors. Study results and caveats: Further analysis was carried out later, and it showed several of the most significant clusters appearing linked to common viral pathogens. According to a later analysis, donors in an Asian-associated ancestry cluster reportedly had fewer N-insertions than the 666-donor mean. In a later analysis, TCR beta V- and J-gene trimming was associated with a missense DCLRE1C variant.

Germline-derived CDR1 and CDR2 are SGHAT and FQNNGV. V lost 3 bases to trimming and J lost 5 bases; unmatched junction nucleotides: 9. The CDR3 extends over 16 amino acids. The chain has TRBV11-2 and TRBJ1-2; 10 bases line up with TRBD1. The clonotype was recovered from a girl aged 2 to 10 in good health and CMV-seropositive. Sequenced input: PBMCs. The CDR3 coding sequence is TGTGCCAGCAGCTTCTTACCCGGGACAGGGGAGTATGGCTACACCTTC. Protein product: CASSFLPGTGEYGYTF.